This T cell receptor beta chain derives from a study of OX40 agonist ivuxolimab in advanced cancers. The table lists this clone with a count of one. Germline V gene data show CDR1 as GTSNPN and CDR2 as SVGIG (reference sequence). The CDR3 contains 11 residues. V dropped 1 base and J dropped 4 bases, with 2 bases sitting between them. Libraries were prepared by immunoSEQ multiplex PCR; TCRdb keeps only in-frame clonotypes and omits some of them. The data contain 48,000 or so clones, 70% to 90% of them singletons. This specimen was CD4+ or CD8+ T cells sorted from blood, taken in a trial of the OX40 agonist ivuxolimab. V and J are TRBV30 and TRBJ2-1; no firm D call. The origin of this receptor is an adult with an advanced solid tumor such as melanoma, head and neck, liver or kidney cancer. CDR3 loop: CAWSAYNEQFF. The CDR3 coding sequence is TGTGCCTGGAGTGCATACAATGAGCAGTTCTTC.